The text below deals with one T cell receptor (beta chain). The sample belongs to a study of blood T cell repertoires in COVID-19. Study-wide background: Both acute and convalescent COVID-19 samples were obtained from the United States, Italy and Spain. T cells, B-cell-depleted T cells, or PBMCs supplied cDNA or gDNA.

In the authors' workflow: How many nucleated cells were present was estimated from reference gene primer amplification. The repertoire was sequenced with immunoSEQ multiplex PCR; TCRdb's copy has only in-frame clones and lacks some. V and J calls and clone size are copied from that table; D and trimming were computed from the DNA. The repertoire consists of 150,000 to 200,000 clones, with roughly 86% occurring once and the leading ten covering around 1.6%. The CDR3 sequence is 13 residues long. From germline, CDR1 is LNHNV and CDR2 YYDKDF (reference sequence). Unmatched junction bases numbered 3, after V lost 5 bases and J lost 9 bases.

The gene calls are TRBV15 and TRBJ1-6; 8 bases map to TRBD1. The sample comprised peripheral blood. The source of this sequence is a woman between 50 and 59 years old with acute or convalescent COVID-19. The CDR3 sequence is CATSGQGSSPLHF. CDR3 DNA sequence: TGTGCCACCAGCGGACAGGGTAGTTCACCCCTCCACTTT.